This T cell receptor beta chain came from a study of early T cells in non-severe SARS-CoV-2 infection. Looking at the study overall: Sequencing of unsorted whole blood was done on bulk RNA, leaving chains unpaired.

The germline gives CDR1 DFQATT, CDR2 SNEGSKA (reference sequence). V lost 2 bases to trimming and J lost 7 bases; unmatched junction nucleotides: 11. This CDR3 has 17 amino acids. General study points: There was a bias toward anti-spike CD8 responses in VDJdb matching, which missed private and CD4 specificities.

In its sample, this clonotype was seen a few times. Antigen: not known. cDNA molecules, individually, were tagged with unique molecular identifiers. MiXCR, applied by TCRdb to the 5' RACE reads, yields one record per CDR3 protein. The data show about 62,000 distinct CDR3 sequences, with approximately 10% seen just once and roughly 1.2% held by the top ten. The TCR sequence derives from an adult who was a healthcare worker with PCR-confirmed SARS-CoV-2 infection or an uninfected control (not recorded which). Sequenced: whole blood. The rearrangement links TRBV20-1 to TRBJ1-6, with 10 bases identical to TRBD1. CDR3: CSARKSPGTGENSPLHF. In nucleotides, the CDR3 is TGCAGTGCTAGAAAAAGCCCCGGGACAGGGGAAAATTCACCCCTCCACTTT.